This record concerns one TCR beta chain sequence. Its target is unknown. PBMCs numbering at least 6.5 million were isolated per sample. This entry comes from a study of blood T cells in healthy people across ages. About the research overall: About one barcoded beta molecule was captured per two T cells (by template switching). General observations from the study: No conclusive comparison of naive versus antigen-experienced cells was possible with unsorted PBMCs.

The germline CDR1 and CDR2 sequences are LNHNV and YYDKDF (reference sequence). CDR3 length: 16 amino acids. The V and J ends lost 2 bases and 4 bases, in that order; junction bases with no gene match: 5. A second PCR, run for about 6 to 11 cycles, used a sample-barcoded 5' primer plus a J-beta primer mix. TCRdb re-derived calls from the 5' RACE reads in MiXCR, one entry per CDR3 protein. The top ten hold roughly 24% of the sample, which has 1,800,000 or so distinct CDR3 sequences, approximately 39% seen once. Sequenced: blood. The TCR originated in a human donor in good health. V is TRBV15 and J is TRBJ2-5; 12 bases are a match to TRBD1. CDR3 nucleotide sequence: TGTGCCACCAGCAGACCTGGGACAGGGGGCGTAGAGACCCAGTACTTC. Translating it yields CATSRPGTGGVETQYF.